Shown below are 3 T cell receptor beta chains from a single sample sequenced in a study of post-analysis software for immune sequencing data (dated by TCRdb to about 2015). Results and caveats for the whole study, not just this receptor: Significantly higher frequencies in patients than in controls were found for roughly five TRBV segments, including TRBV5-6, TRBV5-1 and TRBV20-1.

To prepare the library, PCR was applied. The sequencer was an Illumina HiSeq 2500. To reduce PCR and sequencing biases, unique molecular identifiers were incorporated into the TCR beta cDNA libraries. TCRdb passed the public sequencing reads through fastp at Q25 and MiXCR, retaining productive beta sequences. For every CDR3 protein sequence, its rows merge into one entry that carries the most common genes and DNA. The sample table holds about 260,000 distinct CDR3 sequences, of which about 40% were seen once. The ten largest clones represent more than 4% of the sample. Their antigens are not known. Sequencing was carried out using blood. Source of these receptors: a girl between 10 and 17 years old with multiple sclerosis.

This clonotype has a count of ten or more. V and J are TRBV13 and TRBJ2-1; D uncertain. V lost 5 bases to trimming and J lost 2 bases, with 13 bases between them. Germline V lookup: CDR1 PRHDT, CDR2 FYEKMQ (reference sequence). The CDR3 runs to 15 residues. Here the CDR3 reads CASSRIGPAYNEQFF. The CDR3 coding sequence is TGTGCCAGCAGCCGCATCGGGCCGGCCTACAATGAGCAGTTCTTC. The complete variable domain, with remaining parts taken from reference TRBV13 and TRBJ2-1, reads AAGVIQSPRHLIKEKRETATLKCYPIPRHDTVYWYQQGPGQDPQFLISFYEKMQSDKGSIPDRFSAQQFSDYHSELNMSSLELGDSALYFCASSRIGPAYNEQFFGPGTRLTVL.

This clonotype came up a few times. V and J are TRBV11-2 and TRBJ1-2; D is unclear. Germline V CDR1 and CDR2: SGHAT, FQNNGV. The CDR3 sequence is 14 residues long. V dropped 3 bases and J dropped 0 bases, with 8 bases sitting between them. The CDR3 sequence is CASSFTDANYGYTF. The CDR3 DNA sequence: TGTGCCAGCAGCTTTACGGACGCTAACTATGGCTACACCTTC.

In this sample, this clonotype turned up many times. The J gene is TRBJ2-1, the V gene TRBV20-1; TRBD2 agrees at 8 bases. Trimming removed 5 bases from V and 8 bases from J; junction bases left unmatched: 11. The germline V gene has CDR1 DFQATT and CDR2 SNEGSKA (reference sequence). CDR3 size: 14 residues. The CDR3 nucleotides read TGCAGTGCTTCCCCCGAAAGCGGGAGCCATGAGCAGTTCTTC. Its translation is CSASPESGSHEQFF.